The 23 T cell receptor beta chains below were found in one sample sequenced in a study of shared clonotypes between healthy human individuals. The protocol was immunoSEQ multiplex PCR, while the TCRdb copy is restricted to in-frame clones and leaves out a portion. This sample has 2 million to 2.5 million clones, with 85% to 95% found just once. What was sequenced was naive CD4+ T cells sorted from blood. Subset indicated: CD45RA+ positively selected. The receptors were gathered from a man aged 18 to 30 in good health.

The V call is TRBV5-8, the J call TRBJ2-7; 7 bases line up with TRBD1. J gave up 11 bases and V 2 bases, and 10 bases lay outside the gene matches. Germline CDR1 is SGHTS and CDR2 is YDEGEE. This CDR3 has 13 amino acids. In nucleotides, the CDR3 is TGTGCCAGCAGCTTTGGAAGACAGGGTTTAGAGTACTTC. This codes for CASSFGRQGLEYF. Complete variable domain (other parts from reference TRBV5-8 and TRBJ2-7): EAGVTQSPTHLIKTRGQQATLRCSPISGHTSVYWYQQALGLGLQFLLWYDEGEERNRGNFPPRFSGRQFPNYSSELNVNALELEDSALYLCASSFGRQGLEYFGPGTRLTVT.

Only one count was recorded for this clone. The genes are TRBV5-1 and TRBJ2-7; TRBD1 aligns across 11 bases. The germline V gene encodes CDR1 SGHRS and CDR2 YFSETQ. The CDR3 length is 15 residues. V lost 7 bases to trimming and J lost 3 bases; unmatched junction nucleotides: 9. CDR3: CASFSPGQGVYEQYF. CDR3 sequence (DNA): TGCGCCAGCTTTAGCCCGGGACAGGGGGTCTACGAGCAGTACTTC.

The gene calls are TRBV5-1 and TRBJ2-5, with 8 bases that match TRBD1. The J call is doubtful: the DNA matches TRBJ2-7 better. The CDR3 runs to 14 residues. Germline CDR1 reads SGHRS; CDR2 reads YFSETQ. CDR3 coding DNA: TGCGCCAGCAGCTTAGGACAGGGAGGAAGCGAGCAGTACTTC. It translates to CASSLGQGGSEQYF.

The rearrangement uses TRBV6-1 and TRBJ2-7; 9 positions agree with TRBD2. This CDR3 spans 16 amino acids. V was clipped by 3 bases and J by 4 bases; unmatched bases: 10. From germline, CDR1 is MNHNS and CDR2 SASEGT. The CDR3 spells CASSEASGGRIYEQYF. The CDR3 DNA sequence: TGTGCCAGCAGTGAGGCGAGCGGGGGGCGAATTTACGAGCAGTACTTC.

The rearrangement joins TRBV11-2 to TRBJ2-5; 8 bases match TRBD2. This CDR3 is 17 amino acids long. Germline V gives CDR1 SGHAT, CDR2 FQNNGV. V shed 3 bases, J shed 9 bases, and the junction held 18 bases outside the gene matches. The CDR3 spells CASSFFRGGFTVPPQYF. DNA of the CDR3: TGTGCCAGCAGCTTTTTCCGGGGGGGCTTTACGGTCCCTCCCCAGTACTTC.

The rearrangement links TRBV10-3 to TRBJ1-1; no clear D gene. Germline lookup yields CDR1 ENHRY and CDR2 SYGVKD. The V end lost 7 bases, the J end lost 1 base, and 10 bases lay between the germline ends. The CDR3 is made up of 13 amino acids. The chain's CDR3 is CAINLGPNTEAFF. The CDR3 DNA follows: TGTGCCATCAATTTAGGACCGAACACTGAAGCTTTCTTT.

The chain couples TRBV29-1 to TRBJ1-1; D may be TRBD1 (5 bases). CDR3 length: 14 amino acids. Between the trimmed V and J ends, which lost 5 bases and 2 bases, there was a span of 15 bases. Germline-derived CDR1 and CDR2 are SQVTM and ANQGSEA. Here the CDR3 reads CSVTQQAINTEAFF. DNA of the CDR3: TGCAGCGTTACTCAACAGGCGATTAACACTGAAGCTTTCTTT.

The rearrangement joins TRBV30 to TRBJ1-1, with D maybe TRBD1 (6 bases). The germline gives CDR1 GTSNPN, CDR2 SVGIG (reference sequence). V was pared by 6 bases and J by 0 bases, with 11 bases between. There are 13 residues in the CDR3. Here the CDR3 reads CACPGAMNTEAFF. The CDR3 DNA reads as TGTGCCTGCCCGGGGGCCATGAACACTGAAGCTTTCTTT. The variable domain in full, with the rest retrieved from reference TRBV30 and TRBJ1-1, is SQTIHQWPATLVQPVGSPLSLECTVEGTSNPNLYWYRQAAGRGLQLLFYSVGIGQISSEVPQNLSASRPQDRQFILSSKKLLLSDSGFYLCACPGAMNTEAFFGQGTRLTVV.

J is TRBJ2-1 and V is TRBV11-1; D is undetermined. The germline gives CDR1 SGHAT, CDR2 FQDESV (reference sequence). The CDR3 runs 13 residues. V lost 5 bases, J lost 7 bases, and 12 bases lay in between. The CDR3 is CASSRSPTNEQFF. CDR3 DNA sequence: TGTGCCAGCAGCCGTAGCCCGACGAATGAGCAGTTCTTC.

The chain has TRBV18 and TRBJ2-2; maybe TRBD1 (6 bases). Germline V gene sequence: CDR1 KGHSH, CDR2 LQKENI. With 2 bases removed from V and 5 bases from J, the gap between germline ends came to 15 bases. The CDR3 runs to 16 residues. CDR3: CASSPYEQGRTGELFF. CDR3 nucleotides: TGTGCCAGCTCACCATATGAGCAGGGGCGGACCGGGGAGCTGTTTTTT. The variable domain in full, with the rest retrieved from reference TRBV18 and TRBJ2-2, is NAGVMQNPRHLVRRRGQEARLRCSPMKGHSHVYWYRQLPEEGLKFMVYLQKENIIDESGMPKERFSAEFPKEGPSILRIQQVVRGDSAAYFCASSPYEQGRTGELFFGEGSRLTVL.

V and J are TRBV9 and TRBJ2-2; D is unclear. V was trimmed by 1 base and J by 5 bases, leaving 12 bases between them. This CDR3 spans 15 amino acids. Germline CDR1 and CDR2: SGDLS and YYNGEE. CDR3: CASSVLGLATGELFF. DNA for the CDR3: TGTGCCAGCAGCGTATTGGGGTTGGCTACCGGGGAGCTGTTTTTT.

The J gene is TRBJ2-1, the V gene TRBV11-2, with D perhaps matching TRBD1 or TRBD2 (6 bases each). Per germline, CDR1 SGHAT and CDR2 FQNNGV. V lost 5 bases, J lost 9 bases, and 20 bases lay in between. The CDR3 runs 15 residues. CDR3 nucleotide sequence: TGTGCCAGCAGCGGCGGGACATTTAGTCCCTTTGAGCAGTTCTTC. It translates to CASSGGTFSPFEQFF.

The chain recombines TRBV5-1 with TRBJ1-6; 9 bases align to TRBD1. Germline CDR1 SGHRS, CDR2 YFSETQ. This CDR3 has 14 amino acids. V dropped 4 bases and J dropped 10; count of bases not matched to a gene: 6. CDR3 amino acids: CASSAGTGNSPLHF. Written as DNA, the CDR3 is TGCGCCAGCAGCGCCGGGACAGGGAACTCACCCCTCCACTTT.

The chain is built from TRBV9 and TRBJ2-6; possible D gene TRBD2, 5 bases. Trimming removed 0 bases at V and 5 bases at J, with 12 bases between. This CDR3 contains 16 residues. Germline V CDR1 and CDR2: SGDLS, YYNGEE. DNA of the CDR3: TGTGCCAGCAGCGTAGTAGGCGGGTCCAGGGCCAACGTCCTGACTTTC. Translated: CASSVVGGSRANVLTF. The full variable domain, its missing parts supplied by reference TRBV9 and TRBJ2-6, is DSGVTQTPKHLITATGQRVTLRCSPRSGDLSVYWYQQSLDQGLQFLIQYYNGEERAKGNILERFSAQQFPDLHSELNLSSLELGDSALYFCASSVVGGSRANVLTFGAGSRLTVL.

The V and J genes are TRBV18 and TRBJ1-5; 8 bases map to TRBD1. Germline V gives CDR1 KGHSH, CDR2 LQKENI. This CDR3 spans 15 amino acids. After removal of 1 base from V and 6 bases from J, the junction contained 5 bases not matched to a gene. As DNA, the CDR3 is TGTGCCAGCTCACCACGGCAGGGACAGGTTCAGCCCCAGCATTTT. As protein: CASSPRQGQVQPQHF.

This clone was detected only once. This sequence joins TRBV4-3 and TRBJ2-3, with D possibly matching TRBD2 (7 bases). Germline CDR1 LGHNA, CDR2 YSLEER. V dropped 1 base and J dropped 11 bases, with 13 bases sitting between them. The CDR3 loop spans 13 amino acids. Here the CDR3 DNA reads TGCGCCAGCAGCCAAGTGCTAGGGGGGGTGCAGTATTTT. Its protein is CASSQVLGGVQYF.

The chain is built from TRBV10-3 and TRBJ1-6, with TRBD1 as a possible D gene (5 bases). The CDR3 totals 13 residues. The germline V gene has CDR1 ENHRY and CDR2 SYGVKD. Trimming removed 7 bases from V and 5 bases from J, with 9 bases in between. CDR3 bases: TGTGCCATCACCGGGGGGAATAATTCACCCCTCCACTTT. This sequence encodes CAITGGNNSPLHF.

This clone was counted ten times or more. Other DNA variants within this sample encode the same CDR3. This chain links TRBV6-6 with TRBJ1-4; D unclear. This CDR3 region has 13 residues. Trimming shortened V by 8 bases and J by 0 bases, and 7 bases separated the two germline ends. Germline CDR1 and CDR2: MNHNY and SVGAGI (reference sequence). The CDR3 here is CASLGSTNEKLFF. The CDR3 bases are TGTGCCAGCCTCGGGTCAACTAATGAAAAACTGTTTTTT.

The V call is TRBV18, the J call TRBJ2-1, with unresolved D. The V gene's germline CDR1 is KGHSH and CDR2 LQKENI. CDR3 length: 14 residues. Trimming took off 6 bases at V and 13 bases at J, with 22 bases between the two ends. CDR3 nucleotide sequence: TGTGCCAGCTCGCCATTGAGTGACGACCGGTTCCAGTTCTTC. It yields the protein CASSPLSDDRFQFF. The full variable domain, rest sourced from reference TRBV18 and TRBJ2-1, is NAGVMQNPRHLVRRRGQEARLRCSPMKGHSHVYWYRQLPEEGLKFMVYLQKENIIDESGMPKERFSAEFPKEGPSILRIQQVVRGDSAAYFCASSPLSDDRFQFFGPGTRLTVL.

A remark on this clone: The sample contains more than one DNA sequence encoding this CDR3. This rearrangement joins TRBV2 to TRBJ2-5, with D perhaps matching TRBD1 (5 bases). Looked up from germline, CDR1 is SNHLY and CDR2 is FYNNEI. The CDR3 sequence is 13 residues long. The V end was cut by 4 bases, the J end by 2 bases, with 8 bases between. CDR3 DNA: TGTGCCAGCAGTGGGGGCCTACAAGAGACCCAGTACTTC. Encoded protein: CASSGGLQETQYF.

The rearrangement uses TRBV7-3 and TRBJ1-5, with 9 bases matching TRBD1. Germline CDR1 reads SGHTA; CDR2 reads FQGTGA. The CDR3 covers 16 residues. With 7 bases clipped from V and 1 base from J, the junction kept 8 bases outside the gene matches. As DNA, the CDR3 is TGTGCCAGCAACAGGGGGCAGTGGGGAAGCAATCAGCCCCAGCATTTT. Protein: CASNRGQWGSNQPQHF.

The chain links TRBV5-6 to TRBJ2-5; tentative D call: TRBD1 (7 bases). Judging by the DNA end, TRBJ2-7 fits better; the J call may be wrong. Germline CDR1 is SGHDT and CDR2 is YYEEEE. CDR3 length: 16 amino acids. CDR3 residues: CASSLAPGGLRYEQYF. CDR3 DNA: TGTGCCAGCAGCTTGGCGCCAGGGGGACTTCGCTACGAGCAGTACTTC.

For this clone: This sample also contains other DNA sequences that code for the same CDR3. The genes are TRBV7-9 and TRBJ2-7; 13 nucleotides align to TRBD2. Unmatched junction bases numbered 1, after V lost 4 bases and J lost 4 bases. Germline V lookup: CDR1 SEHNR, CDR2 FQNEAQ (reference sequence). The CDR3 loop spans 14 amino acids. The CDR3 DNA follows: TGTGCCAGCAGCTCGGGACTAGCGGGATACGAGCAGTACTTC. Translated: CASSSGLAGYEQYF.